This T cell receptor beta chain was documented in a study of tumor-infiltrating lymphocytes in primary liver carcinoma. As for this clonotype: Antigen specificity is unknown. A junction boundary mismatches the germline segment, possibly from a read error.

Points from the study as a whole: The study found a significantly higher top-250-clone fraction in tumors than in blood (p = 0.039).

From approximately 530 ng of total RNA, TCR beta-specific cDNA was reverse-transcribed using a constant-region primer. It was through three nested multiplex PCR rounds of slightly modified ARM-PCR that TCR beta libraries arose. TRBV1-TRBV30 forward primers paired with a C-beta reverse primer drove the first two PCR rounds, about 10 cycles each. Each CDR3 protein gets one entry after TCRdb re-called the multiplex PCR reads with MiXCR. The sample yields 40,000 to 60,000 distinct CDR3 sequences, around three quarters seen once. The CDR3 has 15 amino acids. From germline, CDR1 is GTSNPN and CDR2 SVGIG (reference sequence). Bulk tissue was left unsorted, and RNA and DNA were co-extracted from about 19-30 mg of it. No treatment had been given to the patients, who were chronically infected with HBV.

The source of this sequence is a man between 35 and 55 years old with primary liver carcinoma and hepatitis B virus infection. This chain links TRBV30 with TRBJ1-5; a weak D match, TRBD1 (5 bases). Sequencing used liver tumor tissue from sampling region 3. Subset in this sample: tumor region T3, left-lateral pole. CDR3 nucleotides: TGTGTCTGGAGTGTAATGGGACGGCTCTATCAGCCCCAGCATTTT. Translating it yields CVWSVMGRLYQPQHF.